These T cell receptor beta chains were read from a single sample in a study of CD8+ T cells in alopecia areata. TCRdb's copy holds only in-frame clones and misses some; the assay was immunoSEQ multiplex PCR. The sample has approximately 110,000 clones, roughly three fifths seen once; the top ten hold approximately 3.6%. The sequencing here drew on CD4+ T cells sorted from blood, taken at week 24, from a patient treated with tofacitinib. The receptors come from a human donor with alopecia areata. Each CDR3 is given with its conserved first and last residue. A D gene is named only where the DNA matches it firmly. Size values are once, few and many counts, or a class for expanded clones, and some rows have none.

v_call clone_size d_call cdr3_aa
TRBV25-1 . TRBD1 CASSEWTGVTDTQYF
TRBV11-2 few . CASSLGVNTEAFF
TRBV6-5 few . CASSYSRGMETEAFF
TRBV28 few . CASSFSGSPTGELFF
TRBV23-1 . TRBD1 CASSQSGQGYQPQHF
TRBV5-5 few . CASRWGRDTGELFF
TRBV29-1 . TRBD1 CSAGTGQGTEAFF
TRBV29-1 . TRBD1 CSVHRQGNTEAFF
TRBV27 few . CASSLFGLTGYNEKLFF
TRBV11-1 . TRBD1 CASSRDRDDGYTF
TRBV5-6 . TRBD1 CASSLDTGVYGYTF
TRBV30 . . CAWSPLTETQYF
TRBV11-2 . . CASSLAGYEQYF
TRBV18 . . CASSPPGRGGVAFF
TRBV7-2 once TRBD1 CASSLAGTAYGYTF
TRBV5-1 . . CASSIKGQGETQYF
TRBV18 . . CASSPRWGNEQFF
TRBV4-3 . . CASSQDITGTDTQYF
TRBV7-2 . . CASSNGDLRPQHF
TRBV7-9 few . CASSLAPGTEAFF
TRBV18 . . CASSSGRVNSPLHF
TRBV7-9 . . CASSPGVTGADTQYF
TRBV5-4 . TRBD2 CASSLKRGGVETQYF
TRBV7-8 . . CASSRGWSYEQYF
TRBV5-1 . TRBD2 CASSVSGGDTDTQYF
TRBV5-1 . TRBD1 CASSLTGQGAYNEQYF
TRBV7-2 . . CASSSSPQETQYF
TRBV30 . TRBD1 CAWGQGNNSPLHF
TRBV4-3 . . CASSQGSSSGANVLTF
TRBV12-2 . . CASRLAPGHRSNQPQHF
TRBV2 . . CASSVETRYGYTF
TRBV29-1 . . CSSRWGTEAFF
TRBV5-1 once . CASSLAGNTEAFF
TRBV2 . TRBD1 CASSLDRGNYGYTF
TRBV27 once . CASSPSDSSYEQYF
TRBV2 . . CASSAGGRGGYTF
TRBV5-6 few . CASSPRTGMNTEAFF
TRBV5-1 . . CASSFGRQETQYF
TRBV27 . . CASKTRAVGTQYF
TRBV5-4 . . CASSYEGPETQYF
TRBV5-1 . TRBD2 CASSLDSGGAPQFF
TRBV11-2 once . CASSPQAGRNQPQHF
TRBV27 . . CASSARTGDYNSPLHF